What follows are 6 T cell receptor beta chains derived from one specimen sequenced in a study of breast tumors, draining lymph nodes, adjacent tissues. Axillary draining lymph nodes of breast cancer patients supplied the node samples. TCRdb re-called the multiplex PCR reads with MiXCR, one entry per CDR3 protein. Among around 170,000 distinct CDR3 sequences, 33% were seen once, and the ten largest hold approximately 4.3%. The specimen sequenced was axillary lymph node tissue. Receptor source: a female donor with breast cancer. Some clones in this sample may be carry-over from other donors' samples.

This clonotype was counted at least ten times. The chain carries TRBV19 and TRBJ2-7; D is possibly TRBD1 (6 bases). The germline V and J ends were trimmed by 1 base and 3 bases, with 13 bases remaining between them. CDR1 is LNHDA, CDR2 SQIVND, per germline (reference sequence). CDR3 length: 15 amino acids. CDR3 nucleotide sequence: TGTGCCAGTAGTATAGGTAGGACAGCCATCTACGAGCAGTACTTC. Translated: CASSIGRTAIYEQYF.

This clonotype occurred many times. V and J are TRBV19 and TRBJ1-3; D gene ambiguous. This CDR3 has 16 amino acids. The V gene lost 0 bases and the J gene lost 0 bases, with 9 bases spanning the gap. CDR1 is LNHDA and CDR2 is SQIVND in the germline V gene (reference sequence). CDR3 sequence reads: CASSIDGYYSGNTIYF. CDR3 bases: TGTGCCAGTAGTATAGATGGTTACTACTCTGGAAACACCATATATTTT. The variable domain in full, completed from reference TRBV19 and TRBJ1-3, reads DGGITQSPKYLFRKEGQNVTLSCEQNLNHDAMYWYRQDPGQGLRLIYYSQIVNDFQKGDIAEGYSVSREKKESFPLTVTSAQKNPTAFYLCASSIDGYYSGNTIYFGEGSWLTVV.

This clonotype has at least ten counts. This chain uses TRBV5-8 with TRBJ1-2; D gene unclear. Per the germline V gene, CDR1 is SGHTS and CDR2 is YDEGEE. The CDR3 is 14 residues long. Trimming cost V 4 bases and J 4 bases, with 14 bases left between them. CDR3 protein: CASSVIVASYGYTF. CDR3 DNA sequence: TGTGCCAGCAGCGTTATTGTGGCTTCCTATGGCTACACCTTC.

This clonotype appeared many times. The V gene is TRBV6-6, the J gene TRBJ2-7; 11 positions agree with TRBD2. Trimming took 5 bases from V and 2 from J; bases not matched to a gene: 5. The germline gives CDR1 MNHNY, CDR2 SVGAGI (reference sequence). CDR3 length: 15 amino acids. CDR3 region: CASSTGLAVTYEQYF. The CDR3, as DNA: TGTGCCAGCAGTACGGGACTAGCGGTTACCTACGAGCAGTACTTC.

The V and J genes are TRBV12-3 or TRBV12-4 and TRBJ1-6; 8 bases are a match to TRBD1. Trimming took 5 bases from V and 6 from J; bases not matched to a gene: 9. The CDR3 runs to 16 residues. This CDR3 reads CASSPPWTGRNSPLHF. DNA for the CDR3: TGTGCCAGCAGTCCCCCTTGGACAGGGCGTAATTCACCCCTCCACTTT.

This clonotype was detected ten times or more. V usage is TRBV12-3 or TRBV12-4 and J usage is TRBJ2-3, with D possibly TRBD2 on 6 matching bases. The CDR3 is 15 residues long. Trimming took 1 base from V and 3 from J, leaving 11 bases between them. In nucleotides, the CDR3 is TGTGCCAGCAGTTTAGGGGTCCGGGGGACAGATACGCAGTATTTT. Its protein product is CASSLGVRGTDTQYF.